A selection of T cell receptor beta chains follows, all from one sample in a study of blood T cell repertoires in COVID-19. Sequenced by immunoSEQ multiplex PCR; TCRdb stores in-frame clones only, minus some. This sample has approximately 400,000 clones, with around 86% found just once. The sequencing input was PBMCs or T cells enriched from blood (not recorded which). The receptor source for this set is a woman between 45 and 65 years old who had recovered from COVID-19. CDR3s leave out the opening cysteine and the closing phenylalanine or tryptophan. Fields, in order: V gene, CDR3 protein.

V gene: TRBV28
CDR3 protein: ASSPGTRPYEQY

V gene: TRBV7-3
CDR3 protein: ASSPAGAYNEQF

V gene: TRBV5-5
CDR3 protein: ASSSLAGGAYEQY

V gene: TRBV12-3/TRBV12-4
CDR3 protein: ASSRYSNQPQH

V gene: TRBV7-9
CDR3 protein: ASSRKAGTGNEKLF

V gene: TRBV6-5
CDR3 protein: ASYSPRRTQAF

V gene: TRBV7-9
CDR3 protein: ASSFPLAGGHYEQF

V gene: TRBV4-1
CDR3 protein: ASTPRGLAGGDTQY

V gene: TRBV5-1
CDR3 protein: ASSYASGGLFSYNEQF

V gene: TRBV27
CDR3 protein: ASSSTGGYEQY

V gene: TRBV9
CDR3 protein: ASSVGPRGEAF

V gene: TRBV18
CDR3 protein: ASSPPARGVVTEAF

V gene: TRBV7-2
CDR3 protein: ASSLGTGGPYEQY

V gene: TRBV28
CDR3 protein: ASSLLGMGRGASNYGYT

V gene: TRBV18
CDR3 protein: ASSSGQVNTEAF

V gene: TRBV7-9
CDR3 protein: ASSFPNQPQH

V gene: TRBV2
CDR3 protein: ASSDPGTGGTTDTQY

V gene: TRBV6-5
CDR3 protein: ASSYGGDYGYT

V gene: TRBV2
CDR3 protein: ASSEATGTYYEQY

V gene: TRBV7-2
CDR3 protein: ASSPYRQGSGEQY

V gene: TRBV14
CDR3 protein: ASSQERLYGYT

V gene: TRBV11-2
CDR3 protein: ASSLGGQIAKNIQY

V gene: TRBV6-2/TRBV6-3
CDR3 protein: ASTPHLPGQLNYGYT

V gene: TRBV5-1
CDR3 protein: ASSLEPSRQTFYGYT

V gene: TRBV5-1
CDR3 protein: ASSLAIPGSYNEQF

V gene: TRBV5-4
CDR3 protein: ASSSGQGRYEQY

V gene: TRBV11-3
CDR3 protein: ASSLVSGMNTEAF